The rows below give T cell receptor beta chains drawn from one sample of a study of CD8 T cells in ankylosing spondylitis. TCRdb fed the 5' RACE reads into MiXCR, producing one record per CDR3 protein. Of roughly 400,000 distinct CDR3 sequences listed, around 22% were seen once; the top ten hold about a sixth. Sequenced sample: blood, either unsorted or a sorted T cell fraction (not recorded which). Source of these receptors: a male donor with ankylosing spondylitis. CDR3s include the opening cysteine and the closing phenylalanine or tryptophan. Each record gives: V gene, clone size, J gene, D gene, CDR3 protein, CDR3 DNA. A D gene is named only where the DNA matches it firmly. The size field is filled for only some rows; it gives once, few, many or a size class.

>TRBV6-6|few|TRBJ1-1|-
CASSSGAGTEAFF
TGTGCCAGCAGTTCCGGGGCTGGGACTGAAGCTTTCTTT
>TRBV10-3|-|TRBJ2-1|TRBD2
CAIKASGTNEQFF
TGTGCCATCAAGGCTAGCGGGACAAATGAGCAGTTCTTC
>TRBV4-3|-|TRBJ2-7|-
CASSQVQMLGGEQYF
TGCGCCAGCAGCCAAGTTCAAATGCTTGGGGGCGAGCAGTACTTC
>TRBV7-2|few|TRBJ2-7|TRBD1
CASSLGGTGSFAQYF
TGTGCCAGCAGCTTAGGCGGGACAGGATCCTTTGCTCAGTACTTC
>TRBV5-1|few|TRBJ1-3|-
CASSSGHKVSGNTIYF
TGCGCCAGCAGCTCTGGACATAAAGTCTCTGGAAACACCATATATTTT
>TRBV5-1|-|TRBJ2-3|-
CASSLASVPTDTQYF
TGCGCCAGCAGCTTGGCTAGCGTACCCACAGATACGCAGTATTTT
>TRBV28|-|TRBJ1-5|TRBD1
CASSLWTGFEKVNQPQHF
TGTGCCAGCAGTTTATGGACAGGGTTCGAGAAGGTCAATCAGCCCCAGCATTTT
>TRBV5-1|-|TRBJ1-1|-
CASSRGTSNTEAFF
TGCGCCAGCAGCCGCGGGACTTCGAACACTGAAGCTTTCTTT
>TRBV6-5|-|TRBJ2-1|TRBD2
CASTLAGVSYNEQFF
TGTGCCAGCACTTTAGCGGGAGTGTCCTACAATGAGCAGTTCTTC
>TRBV27|few|TRBJ2-3|TRBD2
CASSPQSAGGFSADTQYF
TGTGCCAGCAGTCCGCAGTCTGCGGGAGGTTTTTCTGCAGATACGCAGTATTTT
>TRBV5-1|many|TRBJ2-7|TRBD2
CASSLTSGPYEQYF
TGCGCCAGCAGCTTGACTAGCGGCCCCTACGAGCAGTACTTC
>TRBV12-3/TRBV12-4|few|TRBJ2-1|TRBD2
CASSLRTSGSYNEQFF
TGTGCCAGCAGCCTCAGGACTAGCGGGAGCTACAATGAGCAGTTCTTC
>TRBV7-3|few|TRBJ2-2|TRBD2
CASSPLAGVTGELFF
TGTGCCAGCAGCCCACTAGCGGGAGTCACCGGGGAGCTGTTTTTT
>TRBV7-9|-|TRBJ2-5|TRBD1
CASSEGGAETQYF
TGTGCCAGCAGCGAAGGGGGCGCGGAGACCCAGTACTTC
>TRBV7-3|-|TRBJ1-1|-
CASSLTGTPDTEAFF
TGTGCCAGCAGCTTAACGGGCACCCCAGACACTGAAGCTTTCTTT
>TRBV10-3|few|TRBJ2-1|TRBD1
CASQGDRDWNEQFF
TGTGCCAGCCAGGGGGACAGGGATTGGAATGAGCAGTTCTTC
>TRBV12-3/TRBV12-4|few|TRBJ2-6|TRBD1
CASTLVSVAGGSGANVLTF
TGTGCCAGCACCTTGGTTTCTGTGGCAGGGGGATCTGGGGCCAACGTCCTGACTTTC
>TRBV5-5|-|TRBJ2-1|-
CASSFGYSTYNEQFF
TGTGCCAGCAGCTTTGGCTACTCCACCTACAATGAGCAGTTCTTC
>TRBV20-1|few|TRBJ2-3|-
CSASRDGTDTQYF
TGCAGTGCTAGTCGAGACGGCACAGATACGCAGTATTTT
>TRBV20-1|-|TRBJ2-7|TRBD1
CSATEGQGADEQYF
TGCAGTGCTACCGAAGGACAGGGGGCCGACGAGCAGTACTTC
>TRBV2|-|TRBJ2-7|TRBD2
CASSGGGYEQYF
TGTGCCAGCAGCGGGGGGGGCTACGAGCAGTACTTC
>TRBV20-1|-|TRBJ2-5|-
CSADFETQYF
TGCAGTGCCGACTTCGAGACCCAGTACTTC
>TRBV10-3|-|TRBJ2-1|-
CAISEIRETSSYNEQFF
TGTGCCATCAGTGAAATAAGGGAAACCAGCTCCTACAATGAGCAGTTCTTC
>TRBV2|-|TRBJ2-7|TRBD1
CASSESTGVSYEQYF
TGTGCCAGCAGTGAATCGACAGGGGTCTCCTACGAGCAGTACTTC
>TRBV12-3/TRBV12-4|-|TRBJ1-2|-
CASSLANTLLSGYTF
TGTGCCAGCAGTTTAGCGAATACACTTCTATCAGGCTACACCTTC
>TRBV28|few|TRBJ2-7|-
CASRPSKGTYEQYF
TGTGCCAGCAGGCCGAGCAAGGGTACCTACGAGCAGTACTTC
>TRBV6-2/TRBV6-3|-|TRBJ2-7|-
CASTNARGSSEQYF
TGTGCCAGCACCAACGCGAGGGGTTCTTCCGAGCAGTACTTC
>TRBV4-3|few|TRBJ2-3|TRBD2
CASSQDFGASGNPADTQYF
TGCGCCAGCAGCCAAGATTTTGGGGCTAGCGGGAACCCGGCGGATACGCAGTATTTT
>TRBV5-1|-|TRBJ2-7|-
CASSLLGAGANDEQYF
TGCGCCAGCAGCCTCCTCGGGGCGGGTGCGAACGACGAGCAGTACTTC
>TRBV28|few|TRBJ1-5|-
CASSLAASNQPQHF
TGTGCCAGCAGTTTAGCAGCGAGCAATCAGCCCCAGCATTTT
>TRBV3-1|few|TRBJ1-1|-
CASSQGSANTEAFF
TGTGCCAGCAGCCAGGGCTCAGCGAACACTGAAGCTTTCTTT
>TRBV9|-|TRBJ2-3|TRBD2
CASSPRGTSGSTDTQYF
TGTGCCAGCAGCCCTAGGGGGACTAGCGGGAGCACAGATACGCAGTATTTT
>TRBV3-1|many|TRBJ1-3|-
CASSQFWAASGNTIYF
TGTGCCAGCAGCCAATTCTGGGCGGCATCCGGAAACACCATATATTTT
>TRBV4-1|few|TRBJ2-4|TRBD2
CASSQGHLAGVGDIQYF
TGCGCCAGCAGCCAAGGACACCTAGCGGGAGTCGGTGACATTCAGTACTTC
>TRBV5-4|few|TRBJ2-2|-
CASSVQGSRELFF
TGTGCCAGCAGCGTACAGGGAAGCAGGGAGCTGTTTTTT
>TRBV4-1|few|TRBJ1-1|-
CASSARTPRPEAFF
TGCGCCAGCAGCGCCCGGACCCCCCGGCCTGAAGCTTTCTTT